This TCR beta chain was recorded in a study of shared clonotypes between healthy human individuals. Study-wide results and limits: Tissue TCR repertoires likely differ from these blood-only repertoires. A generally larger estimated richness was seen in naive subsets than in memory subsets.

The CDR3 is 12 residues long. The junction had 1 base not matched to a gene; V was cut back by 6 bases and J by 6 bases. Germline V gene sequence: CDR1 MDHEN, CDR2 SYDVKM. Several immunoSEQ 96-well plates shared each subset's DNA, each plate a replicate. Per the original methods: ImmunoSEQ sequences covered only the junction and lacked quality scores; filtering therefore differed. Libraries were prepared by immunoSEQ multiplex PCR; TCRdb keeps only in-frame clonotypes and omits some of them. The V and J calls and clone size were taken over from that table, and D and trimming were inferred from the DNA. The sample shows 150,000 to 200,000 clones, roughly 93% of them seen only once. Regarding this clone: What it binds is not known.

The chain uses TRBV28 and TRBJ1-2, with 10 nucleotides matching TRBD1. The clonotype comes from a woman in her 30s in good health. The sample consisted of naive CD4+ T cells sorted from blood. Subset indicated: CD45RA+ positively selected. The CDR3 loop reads CASRGTGDGYTF. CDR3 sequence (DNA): TGTGCCAGCAGAGGGACAGGGGATGGCTACACCTTC.